This T cell receptor (beta chain) derives from a study of blood T cell repertoires in COVID-19. The table came from immunoSEQ multiplex PCR; TCRdb's copy has only in-frame clones and leaves some out. The table shows roughly 70,000 clones, with around 87% occurring only once. This CDR3 region has 13 residues. Per the germline V gene, CDR1 is DFQATT and CDR2 is SNEGSKA (reference sequence). The J segment lost 4 bases and the V segment lost 3 bases, leaving 5 bases of the junction unmatched. The specimen sequenced was peripheral blood. This chain joins TRBV20-1 and TRBJ1-2, with 7 bases matching TRBD1. This receptor was identified in a woman older than 75 with active or convalescent COVID-19. The CDR3 reads CSASPRDSYGYTF. The CDR3 bases are TGCAGTGCTAGTCCAAGGGACAGCTATGGCTACACCTTC.